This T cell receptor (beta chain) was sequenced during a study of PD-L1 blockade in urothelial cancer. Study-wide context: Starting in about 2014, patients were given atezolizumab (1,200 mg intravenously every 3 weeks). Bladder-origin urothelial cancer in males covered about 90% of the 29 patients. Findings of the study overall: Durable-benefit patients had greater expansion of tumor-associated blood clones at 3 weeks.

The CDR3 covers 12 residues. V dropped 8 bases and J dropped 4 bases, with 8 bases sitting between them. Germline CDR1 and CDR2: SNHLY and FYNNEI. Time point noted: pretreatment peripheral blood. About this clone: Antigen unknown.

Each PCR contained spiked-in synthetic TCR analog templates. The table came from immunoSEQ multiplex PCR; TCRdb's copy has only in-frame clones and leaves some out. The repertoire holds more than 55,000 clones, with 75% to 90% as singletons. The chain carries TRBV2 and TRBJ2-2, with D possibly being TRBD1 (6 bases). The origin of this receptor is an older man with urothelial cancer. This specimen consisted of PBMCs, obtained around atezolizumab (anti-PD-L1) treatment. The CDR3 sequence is CASQTGTGELFF. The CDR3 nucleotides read TGTGCCAGCCAGACAGGCACCGGGGAGCTGTTTTTT. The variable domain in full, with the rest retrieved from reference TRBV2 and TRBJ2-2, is EPEVTQTPSHQVTQMGQEVILRCVPISNHLYFYWYRQILGQKVEFLVSFYNNEISEKSEIFDDQFSVERPDGSNFTLKIRSTKLEDSAMYFCASQTGTGELFFGEGSRLTVL.